These 27 T cell receptor beta chains were sequenced from one sample in a study of OX40 agonist ivuxolimab in advanced cancers. Generated by immunoSEQ multiplex PCR, the TCRdb table keeps only in-frame clones and is missing some. Here the sample spans over 30,000 clones, around 80% being singletons. Sequencing used CD4+ or CD8+ T cells sorted from blood, obtained in a trial of the OX40 agonist ivuxolimab. These receptors were obtained from an adult with an advanced solid tumor such as melanoma, head and neck, liver or kidney cancer.

This clone has only one observation. This chain links TRBV11-2 with TRBJ2-7, with D perhaps TRBD1 (7 bases). The CDR3 contains 16 residues. The germline CDR1 and CDR2 sequences are SGHAT and FQNNGV. V was shortened by 0 bases and J by 5 bases, with 17 bases between the two germline ends. The CDR3 DNA sequence: TGTGCCAGCAGCTTAGACCCCCAGGGGGGACGGGACGAGCAGTACTTC. Translation gives CASSLDPQGGRDEQYF.

The CDR3 region is CASSQARDGAASGETQYF. CDR3 DNA sequence: TGTGCCAGCAGCCAAGCTAGGGACGGGGCTGCCTCGGGGGAGACCCAGTACTTC. The chain is built from TRBV4-2 and TRBJ2-5, with D possibly being TRBD1 or TRBD2 (5 bases each). This CDR3 has 18 residues. Germline V lookup: CDR1 LGHNA, CDR2 YNFKEQ. V gave up 1 base and J gave up 5 bases, with 23 bases separating them.

The genes are TRBV4-2 and TRBJ1-2; 8 bases align to TRBD1. The ends lost 0 bases at V and 2 bases at J; junction bases unmatched: 5. CDR1 and CDR2 from the germline V gene are LGHNA and YNFKEQ. This CDR3 has 16 residues. The CDR3 nucleotides are TGTGCCAGCAGCCAAGATTTGGCAGGGGGCAACTATGGCTACACCTTC. Translating it yields CASSQDLAGGNYGYTF.

This chain links TRBV5-1 with TRBJ2-1; D might be TRBD2 (7 bases). The CDR3 is 15 residues long. Trimming cost V 4 bases and J 1 base, with 12 bases left between them. CDR1 and CDR2 from the germline V gene are SGHRS and YFSETQ. This CDR3 is CASSHGGPSYNEQFF. The CDR3 bases are TGCGCCAGCAGCCACGGGGGGCCTTCCTACAATGAGCAGTTCTTC.

The chain links TRBV6-5 to TRBJ2-1; 12 bases match TRBD1. Losses at the gene ends were 6 bases for V and 7 bases for J; bases not matched to a gene: 7. Germline-derived CDR1 and CDR2 are MNHEY and SVGAGI. This CDR3 contains 15 residues. The DNA of the CDR3 is TGTGCCAGCAGGCCTAGGGACAGGGGGCGGAATGAGCAGTTCTTC. Amino acids: CASRPRDRGRNEQFF.

This clone was found once. The rearrangement links TRBV15 to TRBJ1-3, with D possibly being TRBD1 (6 bases). The CDR3 covers 17 residues. CDR1 is LNHNV, CDR2 YYDKDF, per germline (reference sequence). The V end lost 1 base, the J end lost 0 bases, and 13 bases lay between the germline ends. The CDR3 loop is CATSRGWGGNSGNTIYF. DNA for the CDR3: TGTGCCACCAGCAGAGGCTGGGGGGGCAACTCTGGAAACACCATATATTTT.

The chain joins TRBV11-2 to TRBJ2-5, with 12 nucleotides matching TRBD2. Per germline, CDR1 SGHAT and CDR2 FQNNGV. Germline trimming cut 5 bases from V and 7 bases from J; bases unmatched to any gene: 5. This CDR3 region has 14 residues. CDR3 amino acids: CASSPSGGAVTQYF. The CDR3 region has the DNA TGTGCCAGCAGCCCTAGCGGGGGGGCTGTGACCCAGTACTTC.

This chain joins TRBV15 and TRBJ1-2; 7 bases are a match to TRBD1. CDR1 is LNHNV and CDR2 is YYDKDF in the germline V gene (reference sequence). Trimming at V came to 1 base and at J to 3 bases, leaving 5 bases not matched to a gene. The CDR3 length is 15 residues. The CDR3 loop reads CATSRAGTAHYGYTF. The CDR3 bases are TGTGCCACCAGCAGAGCCGGGACAGCACACTATGGCTACACCTTC.

V usage is TRBV6-5 and J usage is TRBJ1-1; no firm D call. Trimming stripped 0 bases from V and 5 bases from J, with 7 bases between. CDR3 size: 13 residues. Germline assignment: CDR1 MNHEY and CDR2 SVGAGI. The CDR3: CASSYSTRTEAFF. The CDR3 DNA reads as TGTGCCAGCAGTTACTCGACTAGAACTGAAGCTTTCTTT.

The J gene is TRBJ2-2, the V gene TRBV7-9; weak D call: TRBD2 (5 bases). Trimming removed 5 bases from V and 4 bases from J, with 20 bases in between. The CDR3 contains 17 residues. Germline assignment: CDR1 SEHNR and CDR2 FQNEAQ (reference sequence). The CDR3 region has the DNA TGTGCCAGCAGCCCACCAAGAGGAGGCAGGCCCACCGGGGAGCTGTTTTTT. This sequence encodes CASSPPRGGRPTGELFF.

This clone has just one count. The chain uses TRBV11-2 and TRBJ1-4, with 9 positions matching TRBD1. V was pared by 3 bases and J by 7 bases, with 9 bases of the junction left unmatched. CDR3 size: 16 residues. Germline loops: CDR1 SGHAT, CDR2 FQNNGV. CDR3 DNA sequence: TGTGCCAGCAGCTTCGGGATTACAGGGGGCGGTGAAAAACTGTTTTTT. Translated, it gives CASSFGITGGGEKLFF. Full variable domain (rest looked up from reference TRBV11-2 and TRBJ1-4): EAGVAQSPRYKIIEKRQSVAFWCNPISGHATLYWYQQILGQGPKLLIQFQNNGVVDDSQLPKDRFSAERLKGVDSTLKIQPAKLEDSAVYLCASSFGITGGGEKLFFGSGTQLSVL.

The chain recombines TRBV4-3 with TRBJ1-1; D not certain. V gave up 3 bases and J gave up 4 bases, with 12 bases separating them. CDR1 and CDR2 (germline): LGHNA, YSLEER. CDR3 length: 14 amino acids. Here the CDR3 reads CASSQAAVGTEAFF. For the CDR3, the DNA is TGCGCCAGCAGCCAGGCCGCCGTGGGCACTGAAGCTTTCTTT.

J is TRBJ1-2 and V is TRBV28, with D unclear. Germline V gives CDR1 MDHEN, CDR2 SYDVKM. V was shortened by 3 bases and J by 7 bases, with 6 bases between the two germline ends. This CDR3 contains 11 residues. The CDR3 region has the DNA TGTGCCAGCAGTTTTCTGGGTGGCTACACCTTC. Protein product: CASSFLGGYTF.

The chain uses TRBV6-5 and TRBJ1-2; D ambiguous. Germline loops: CDR1 MNHEY, CDR2 SVGAGI. This CDR3 is built from 12 residues. V gave up 6 bases and J gave up 8 bases, with 13 bases separating them. CDR3 DNA sequence: TGTGCCAGCAGGTCTGACATAAGAGGCTACACCTTC. Its protein product is CASRSDIRGYTF.

This clone was picked up one time. This chain joins TRBV18 and TRBJ1-4; 8 bases line up with TRBD1. CDR1 KGHSH and CDR2 LQKENI come from the germline V gene. This CDR3 comprises 18 residues. V dropped 6 bases and J dropped 0; count of bases not matched to a gene: 12. The CDR3 protein is CASSRTGTFSATNEKLFF. The CDR3 DNA is TGTGCCAGCTCCCGGACAGGGACCTTCTCTGCAACTAATGAAAAACTGTTTTTT.

This sequence joins TRBV7-2 and TRBJ1-2; D uncertain. Germline V CDR1 and CDR2: SGHTA, FQGNSA. Deletions cut 0 bases from V and 0 bases from J, with 11 bases between. The CDR3 runs 16 residues. This chain's CDR3 is CASSLAKGLSNYGYTF. CDR3 coding DNA: TGTGCCAGCAGCTTAGCAAAAGGGTTGTCTAACTATGGCTACACCTTC. Full variable domain (outside the CDR3, taken from reference TRBV7-2 and TRBJ1-2): GAGVSQSPSNKVTEKGKDVELRCDPISGHTALYWYRQSLGQGLEFLIYFQGNSAPDKSGLPSDRFSAERTGGSVSTLTIQRTQQEDSAVYLCASSLAKGLSNYGYTFGSGTRLTVV.

The rearrangement joins TRBV19 to TRBJ1-1; TRBD1 matches 7 bases. The CDR3 covers 12 residues. V shed 9 bases, J shed 7 bases, and the junction held 8 bases outside the gene matches. The germline CDR1 and CDR2 sequences are LNHDA and SQIVND (reference sequence). Written as DNA, the CDR3 is TGTGCCAGCCAGACTAGGACAGGTGAAGCTTTCTTT. Its protein product is CASQTRTGEAFF.

This clone was seen more than once but under ten times. V gene TRBV6-1 combines with J gene TRBJ2-7; 10 bases match TRBD2. CDR3 length equals 16 residues. Germline-derived CDR1 and CDR2 are MNHNS and SASEGT. With V trimmed by 2 bases and J by 4 bases, 8 bases remained unmatched. Written as DNA, the CDR3 is TGTGCCAGCAGTGAAAGGGCTAGCGGGAGCCGTTACGAGCAGTACTTC. Translating gives CASSERASGSRYEQYF.

The chain carries TRBV6-5 and TRBJ2-7; 7 bases are shared with TRBD1. This CDR3 is 15 amino acids long. Germline CDR1 and CDR2: MNHEY and SVGAGI. After removal of 0 bases from V and 2 bases from J, the junction contained 4 bases not matched to a gene. The CDR3 DNA follows: TGTGCCAGCAGTTACTCGAACAGGGGAACCTACGAGCAGTACTTC. Translation gives CASSYSNRGTYEQYF.

A note on this clone: Within the sample, other DNA sequences also encode this same CDR3. The chain carries TRBV28 and TRBJ2-2, with TRBD1 matching over 9 bases. Per germline, CDR1 MDHEN and CDR2 SYDVKM. V dropped 6 bases and J dropped 5; count of bases not matched to a gene: 16. The CDR3 covers 18 residues. The CDR3 spells CASSSRDRVRMGTGELFF. The CDR3 region has the DNA TGTGCCAGCAGCTCCCGGGACAGGGTTCGTATGGGGACCGGGGAGCTGTTTTTT.

As DNA, the CDR3 is TGTGCCAGTAGTATGATTGCGCTCGGGGAGCTGTTTTTT. Protein sequence: CASSMIALGELFF. This chain links TRBV19 with TRBJ2-2; no clear D gene. Trimming took off 3 bases at V and 7 bases at J, with 9 bases between the two ends. From germline, CDR1 is LNHDA and CDR2 SQIVND (reference sequence). This CDR3 contains 13 residues. Full variable domain (missing parts from reference TRBV19 and TRBJ2-2): DGGITQSPKYLFRKEGQNVTLSCEQNLNHDAMYWYRQDPGQGLRLIYYSQIVNDFQKGDIAEGYSVSREKKESFPLTVTSAQKNPTAFYLCASSMIALGELFFGEGSRLTVL.

This chain uses TRBV4-1 with TRBJ1-4; perhaps TRBD1 as D (5 bases). Germline CDR1 is MGHRA and CDR2 is YSYEKL. V lost 0 bases to trimming and J lost 2 bases, with 10 bases between them. This CDR3 comprises 16 residues. As DNA, the CDR3 is TGCGCCAGCAGCCAAGACGAACAGGATACTAATGAAAAACTGTTTTTT. This gives the protein CASSQDEQDTNEKLFF.

V gene TRBV7-6 combines with J gene TRBJ2-2; TRBD1 might be the D (5 bases). The CDR3 runs to 15 residues. Trimming removed 5 bases from V and 7 bases from J, with 17 bases in between. Germline V gene sequence: CDR1 SGHVS, CDR2 FNYEAQ. This chain's CDR3 is CASSPSQGSVGELFF. In DNA form, the CDR3 reads TGTGCCAGCAGCCCGTCCCAGGGATCAGTCGGGGAGCTGTTTTTT. The variable domain in full, with the rest retrieved from reference TRBV7-6 and TRBJ2-2, is GAGVSQSPRYKVTKRGQDVALRCDPISGHVSLYWYRQALGQGPEFLTYFNYEAQQDKSGLPNDRFSAERPEGSISTLTIQRTEQRDSAMYRCASSPSQGSVGELFFGEGSRLTVL.

The chain recombines TRBV5-1 with TRBJ2-7; no reliable D call. V lost 0 bases, J lost 5 bases, and 6 bases lay in between. Germline V lookup: CDR1 SGHRS, CDR2 YFSETQ. The length of the CDR3 is 12 residues. The CDR3 region has the DNA TGCGCCAGCAGCTTGGATGGGAACGAGCAGTACTTC. Translating gives CASSLDGNEQYF.

The chain carries TRBV6-1 and TRBJ1-2; perhaps TRBD1 as D (6 bases). V was trimmed by 4 bases and J by 6 bases, leaving 18 bases between them. There are 15 residues in the CDR3. Germline V gene sequence: CDR1 MNHNS, CDR2 SASEGT. This chain's CDR3 is CASSANLQGAHGYTF. The CDR3, as DNA: TGTGCCAGCAGTGCAAACCTACAGGGAGCGCATGGCTACACCTTC.

This clone came up once. The chain carries TRBV7-2 and TRBJ1-2; D unresolved. Trimming cost V 1 base and J 5 bases, with 8 bases left between them. The CDR3 totals 13 residues. Germline V lookup: CDR1 SGHTA, CDR2 FQGNSA. The CDR3 DNA reads as TGTGCCAGCAGCTTAGTGGTCTCGTATGGCTACACCTTC. This sequence encodes CASSLVVSYGYTF.

The chain couples TRBV28 to TRBJ2-7, with D maybe TRBD2 (6 bases). V lost 11 bases to trimming and J lost 2 bases, with 13 bases between them. This CDR3 is built from 12 residues. Germline V gene sequence: CDR1 MDHEN, CDR2 SYDVKM. CDR3 nucleotides: TGTGCCCTCGGGAGAACCCCCTACGAGCAGTACTTC. This translates into CALGRTPYEQYF.